The 26 T cell receptor beta chains given below trace back to one sample, sequenced in a study of chemoradiotherapy in HPV16-positive cancers. Sequenced by immunoSEQ multiplex PCR; TCRdb stores in-frame clones only, minus some. The table lists about 68,000 clones, 88% of them singletons. Sequenced here: blood, sampled from a patient who underwent chemoradiotherapy. The receptors shown here come from a human donor with HPV-associated anogenital cancer.

J is TRBJ1-3 and V is TRBV7-9; tentative D call: TRBD1 (5 bases). The V gene's germline CDR1 is SEHNR and CDR2 FQNEAQ (reference sequence). Trimming pared 5 bases from V and 3 bases from J, leaving 17 bases between. The CDR3 length is 16 residues. The CDR3 is CASSRRGGLSGNTIYF. The DNA for the CDR3 is TGTGCCAGCAGCCGTCGGGGGGGATTAAGTGGAAACACCATATATTTT.

As for this clone: Distinct nucleotide sequences in the sample also encode this CDR3. This chain links TRBV5-8 with TRBJ2-7, with D uncertain. Trimming removed 2 bases from V and 7 bases from J, with 13 bases in between. The germline V gene has CDR1 SGHTS and CDR2 YDEGEE. This CDR3 spans 13 amino acids. The CDR3 DNA reads as TGTGCCAGCAGCTTACCCGACTTCTATGAGCAGTACTTC. The encoded protein is CASSLPDFYEQYF.

The chain links TRBV6-1 to TRBJ2-5; no definite D call. Germline V CDR1 and CDR2: MNHNS, SASEGT. This CDR3 has 13 residues. Trimming shortened V by 1 base and J by 4 bases, and 7 bases separated the two germline ends. DNA of the CDR3: TGTGCCAGCAGTGAAGGGCCCGGAGAGACCCAGTACTTC. Amino acid sequence: CASSEGPGETQYF.

The chain has TRBV21-1 and TRBJ2-7; the D call TRBD2 from the table was never checked on the DNA. TRBV21-1 is reported as a pseudogene. The CDR3 covers 19 residues. The CDR3: CASSKMATTSGRHQYEQYF. DNA of the CDR3: TGTGCCAGCAGCAAAATGGCGACGACTAGCGGGAGGCACCAATACGAGCAGTACTTC.

V and J are TRBV28 and TRBJ1-1; 7 bases are shared with TRBD1. The CDR3 runs 15 residues. V lost 7 bases, J lost 5 bases, and 13 bases stayed unmatched. In germline, CDR1 is MDHEN, CDR2 SYDVKM. DNA for the CDR3: TGTGCCAGCACCCTGGGGGAGGGGGCGAGGACTGAAGCTTTCTTT. This encodes CASTLGEGARTEAFF. The entire variable domain, with the rest obtained from reference TRBV28 and TRBJ1-1, is as follows: DVKVTQSSRYLVKRTGEKVFLECVQDMDHENMFWYRQDPGLGLRLIYFSYDVKMKEKGDIPEGYSVSREKKERFSLILESASTNQTSMYLCASTLGEGARTEAFFGQGTRLTVV.

The V gene is TRBV4-1, the J gene TRBJ2-2; D is unresolved. CDR1 is MGHRA, CDR2 YSYEKL, per germline. Trimming left V 2 bases short and J 1 base short, with 11 bases between. This CDR3 is 16 amino acids long. CDR3 coding DNA: TGCGCCAGCAGCCAAAGTCTCAGCTTGAACACCGGGGAGCTGTTTTTT. Protein product: CASSQSLSLNTGELFF.

V usage is TRBV7-9 and J usage is TRBJ2-3; no definite D call. Trimming left V 1 base short and J 7 bases short, with 3 bases between. Germline CDR1 reads SEHNR; CDR2 reads FQNEAQ (reference sequence). The CDR3 runs 11 residues. The chain's CDR3 is CASSLVNTQYF. CDR3 DNA: TGTGCCAGCAGCTTAGTAAATACGCAGTATTTT.

The rearrangement links TRBV2 to TRBJ1-1; no clear D gene. V was clipped by 4 bases and J by 1 base, with 10 bases between them. Germline V gene data show CDR1 as SNHLY and CDR2 as FYNNEI. This CDR3 spans 14 amino acids. The CDR3 here is CASSGFARNTEAFF. The CDR3 DNA reads as TGTGCCAGCAGTGGATTTGCCCGGAACACTGAAGCTTTCTTT.

This chain uses TRBV7-9 with TRBJ2-7; the match to TRBD1 covers 10 bases. V was pared by 5 bases and J by 5 bases, with 9 bases of the junction left unmatched. This CDR3 has 15 residues. The germline CDR1 and CDR2 sequences are SEHNR and FQNEAQ (reference sequence). The DNA of the CDR3 is TGTGCCAGCAGCCCGGGACAGGGGAGAAACGACGAGCAGTACTTC. Encoded protein: CASSPGQGRNDEQYF.

This sequence joins TRBV7-9 and TRBJ1-5; tentative D call: TRBD1 (6 bases). Germline V CDR1 and CDR2: SEHNR, FQNEAQ (reference sequence). V lost 3 bases and J lost 6, with 15 bases in between. The CDR3 covers 15 residues. The CDR3 is CASSLAAGAGQPQHF. DNA for the CDR3: TGTGCCAGCAGCTTGGCGGCGGGGGCTGGTCAGCCCCAGCATTTT.

This chain links TRBV4-1 with TRBJ1-1; the D is unclear. This CDR3 has 16 residues. V was trimmed by 1 base and J by 3 bases, leaving 15 bases between them. CDR1 MGHRA and CDR2 YSYEKL come from the germline V gene. CDR3 bases: TGCGCCAGCAGCCAAGGAGGCAGCCTGTCGTACACTGAAGCTTTCTTT. Amino acid sequence: CASSQGGSLSYTEAFF.

The chain recombines TRBV7-9 with TRBJ2-5; no clear D gene. The CDR3 runs to 12 residues. V lost 3 bases and J 4 bases, leaving 6 bases between the germline ends. CDR1 is SEHNR and CDR2 is FQNEAQ in the germline V gene (reference sequence). The DNA of the CDR3 is TGTGCCAGCAGCTTGCTAGGAGAGACCCAGTACTTC. Protein sequence: CASSLLGETQYF.

CDR3 sequence reads: CASSRTGDTEAFF. DNA of the CDR3: TGTGCCAGCAGCCGAACAGGGGACACTGAAGCTTTCTTT. This sequence joins TRBV2 and TRBJ1-1, with 7 bases lining up with TRBD1. V was pared by 6 bases and J by 3 bases, with 4 bases of the junction left unmatched. The CDR3 runs to 13 residues. The germline V gene encodes CDR1 SNHLY and CDR2 FYNNEI.

By frequency in the sample, this clone is medium-sized. DNA for the CDR3: TGTGCCAGCAGTCCCAACCAAAAAGGAGAGACCCAGTACTTC. Its protein product is CASSPNQKGETQYF. The chain uses TRBV28 and TRBJ2-5, with unresolved D. CDR1 is MDHEN and CDR2 is SYDVKM in the germline V gene. V lost 5 bases and J lost 4, with 14 bases in between. This CDR3 comprises 14 residues.

This sequence joins TRBV11-2 and TRBJ1-2; D not certain. CDR3 length: 15 residues. The germline CDR1 and CDR2 sequences are SGHAT and FQNNGV. The V gene lost 0 bases and the J gene lost 2 bases, with 10 bases spanning the gap. In DNA form, the CDR3 reads TGTGCCAGCAGCTTAGAGTGGAGCATCAACTATGGCTACACCTTC. Protein: CASSLEWSINYGYTF.

The rearrangement joins TRBV10-3 to TRBJ2-2, with D unclear. V lost 3 bases to trimming and J lost 6 bases, with 14 bases between them. Germline V CDR1 and CDR2: ENHRY, SYGVKD. The CDR3 contains 15 residues. CDR3 loop: CAISDPTLYPGELFF. Written as DNA, the CDR3 is TGTGCCATCAGTGACCCCACTTTGTACCCCGGGGAGCTGTTTTTT.

This clone has just one count. V and J are TRBV2 and TRBJ2-1; no clear D. This CDR3 has 16 amino acids. V shed 5 bases and J shed 0 bases, with 14 bases lying between them. The germline V gene encodes CDR1 SNHLY and CDR2 FYNNEI. The CDR3 region has the DNA TGTGCCAGCAGTTACTACGGCTCCAGCTCCTACAATGAGCAGTTCTTC. Amino acid sequence: CASSYYGSSSYNEQFF. Full variable domain (rest looked up from reference TRBV2 and TRBJ2-1): EPEVTQTPSHQVTQMGQEVILRCVPISNHLYFYWYRQILGQKVEFLVSFYNNEISEKSEIFDDQFSVERPDGSNFTLKIRSTKLEDSAMYFCASSYYGSSSYNEQFFGPGTRLTVL.

This clone has only a few counts. The rearrangement uses TRBV30 and TRBJ1-2; D may be TRBD1 (5 bases). Germline V gene sequence: CDR1 GTSNPN, CDR2 SVGIG (reference sequence). Trimming removed 7 bases from V and 2 bases from J, with 11 bases in between. The CDR3 contains 12 residues. Here the CDR3 reads CAFGTENYGYTF. The CDR3 DNA is TGTGCCTTCGGGACTGAAAACTATGGCTACACCTTC. Full variable domain (outside the CDR3, taken from reference TRBV30 and TRBJ1-2): SQTIHQWPATLVQPVGSPLSLECTVEGTSNPNLYWYRQAAGRGLQLLFYSVGIGQISSEVPQNLSASRPQDRQFILSSKKLLLSDSGFYLCAFGTENYGYTFGSGTRLTVV.

The chain links TRBV5-8 to TRBJ1-2, with D unresolved. Trimming left V 4 bases short and J 0 bases short, with 4 bases between. Germline V gene sequence: CDR1 SGHTS, CDR2 YDEGEE. This CDR3 contains 12 residues. The CDR3 region is CASSRANYGYTF. The CDR3 DNA is TGTGCCAGCAGCCGAGCTAACTATGGCTACACCTTC.

This rearrangement joins TRBV7-6 to TRBJ2-1, with D maybe TRBD2 (6 bases). CDR3 size: 16 residues. V shed 3 bases and J shed 7 bases, with 19 bases lying between them. Germline lookup yields CDR1 SGHVS and CDR2 FNYEAQ. The CDR3 reads CASSFASAGGGNEQFF. The CDR3 DNA follows: TGTGCCAGCAGCTTCGCCTCAGCGGGTGGGGGGAATGAGCAGTTCTTC.

This chain uses TRBV27 with TRBJ1-6, with 7 positions matching TRBD1. Germline CDR1 is MNHEY and CDR2 is SMNVEV (reference sequence). Germline trimming cut 5 bases from V and 0 bases from J; bases unmatched to any gene: 4. CDR3 length: 16 amino acids. The CDR3 nucleotides are TGTGCCAGCAGTGCGACAGGGAGCTCCTATAATTCACCCCTCCACTTT. It specifies CASSATGSSYNSPLHF.

The chain couples TRBV4-2 to TRBJ2-1; 8 nucleotides align to TRBD2. CDR1 and CDR2 from the germline V gene are LGHNA and YNFKEQ. The CDR3 sequence is 14 residues long. J was trimmed by 9 bases and V by 7 bases; bases with no gene match: 11. DNA for the CDR3: TGTGCCAGCACCAAAAGCGGGAGCCAGACTGAGCAGTTCTTC. Translated, it gives CASTKSGSQTEQFF.

The chain joins TRBV5-1 to TRBJ2-2; D ambiguous. Germline V gene lookup returns CDR1 SGHRS and CDR2 YFSETQ. Trimming pared 4 bases from V and 7 bases from J, leaving 14 bases between. The CDR3 extends over 14 amino acids. CDR3 DNA sequence: TGCGCCAGCAGCCCCGAAACACCGGTCGGGGAGCTGTTTTTT. This translates into CASSPETPVGELFF. The entire variable domain, with the rest obtained from reference TRBV5-1 and TRBJ2-2, is as follows: KAGVTQTPRYLIKTRGQQVTLSCSPISGHRSVSWYQQTPGQGLQFLFEYFSETQRNKGNFPGRFSGRQFSNSRSEMNVSTLELGDSALYLCASSPETPVGELFFGEGSRLTVL.

This clone was found a few times. V and J are TRBV11-1 and TRBJ2-7; 10 bases agree with TRBD1. Germline V gene sequence: CDR1 SGHAT, CDR2 FQDESV (reference sequence). V shed 4 bases and J 0 bases; nucleotides not matched to a gene: 3. This CDR3 is 15 amino acids long. CDR3 loop: CASSSGQGYSYEQYF. Here the CDR3 DNA reads TGTGCCAGCAGCTCGGGACAGGGGTACTCCTACGAGCAGTACTTC.

This CDR3 reads CASIGGNQPQHF. The CDR3 nucleotides read TGTGCCAGCATTGGGGGCAATCAGCCCCAGCATTTT. The chain recombines TRBV28 with TRBJ1-5; no reliable D call. Germline CDR1 is MDHEN and CDR2 is SYDVKM. This CDR3 comprises 12 residues. Trimming stripped 7 bases from V and 2 bases from J, with 6 bases between.

The rearrangement uses TRBV5-1 and TRBJ1-1; the D gene is possibly TRBD1 (6 bases). The germline V gene has CDR1 SGHRS and CDR2 YFSETQ. Between the trimmed V and J ends, which lost 2 bases and 3 bases, there was a span of 14 bases. The CDR3 is 15 residues long. Here the CDR3 reads CASSFETGWDTEAFF. For the CDR3, the DNA is TGCGCCAGCAGCTTCGAGACAGGCTGGGACACTGAAGCTTTCTTT.